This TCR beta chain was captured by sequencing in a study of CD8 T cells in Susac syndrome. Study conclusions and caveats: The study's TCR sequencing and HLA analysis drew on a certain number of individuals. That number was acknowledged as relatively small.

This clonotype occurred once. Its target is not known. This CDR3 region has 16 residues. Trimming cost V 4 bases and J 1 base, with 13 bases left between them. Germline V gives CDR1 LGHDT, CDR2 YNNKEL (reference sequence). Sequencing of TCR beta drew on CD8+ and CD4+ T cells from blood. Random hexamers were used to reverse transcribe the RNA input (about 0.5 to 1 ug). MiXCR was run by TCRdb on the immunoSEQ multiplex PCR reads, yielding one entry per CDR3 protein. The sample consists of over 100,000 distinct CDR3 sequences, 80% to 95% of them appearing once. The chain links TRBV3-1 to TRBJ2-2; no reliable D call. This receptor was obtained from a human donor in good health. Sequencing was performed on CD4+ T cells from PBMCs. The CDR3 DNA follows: TGTGCCAGCAGCCCGGTTACGAATAGGAACACCGGGGAGCTGTTTTTT. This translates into CASSPVTNRNTGELFF. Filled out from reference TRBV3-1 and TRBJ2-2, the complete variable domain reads DTAVSQTPKYLVTQMGNDKSIKCEQNLGHDTMYWYKQDSKKFLKIMFSYNNKELIINETVPNRFSPKSPDKAHLNLHINSLELGDSAVYFCASSPVTNRNTGELFFGEGSRLTVL.